This is a list of T cell receptor beta chains from one sample in a study of radiotherapy plus CTLA-4 blockade in lung cancer. Sequenced by immunoSEQ multiplex PCR; TCRdb stores in-frame clones only, minus some. The sample shows approximately 98,000 clones, roughly 80% of them seen only once. The specimen was peripheral blood, collected from a patient treated with radiotherapy plus ipilimumab. These receptors all stem from a human donor with non-small cell lung cancer who had a partial response to radiotherapy plus ipilimumab. Both conserved end residues are part of each CDR3. D genes are given only for firm matches. Size tells how often a clone was seen (once, few, many) or the class of an expanded clone, and some rows leave it out.

J gene: TRBJ2-1; D gene: TRBD2; V gene: TRBV7-2; clone size: once; CDR3 DNA: TGTGCCAGCAGCCATAGCGGGAGTGGGTCCTACAATGAGCAGTTCTTC; CDR3 protein: CASSHSGSGSYNEQFF
J gene: TRBJ1-2; D gene: -; V gene: TRBV6-9; clone size: -; CDR3 DNA: TGTGCCAGCAGTTACACGTCAGGGGCCGCCATAGGGGGCTACACCTTC; CDR3 protein: CASSYTSGAAIGGYTF
J gene: TRBJ2-5; D gene: -; V gene: TRBV6-5; clone size: -; CDR3 DNA: TGTGCCAGCAGCCGCGGAGACCAAGAGACCCAGTACTTC; CDR3 protein: CASSRGDQETQYF
J gene: TRBJ1-1; D gene: TRBD1; V gene: TRBV25-1; clone size: -; CDR3 DNA: TGTGCCAGCAGTGTCCCTAACAGGGGAAGCACTGAAGCTTTCTTT; CDR3 protein: CASSVPNRGSTEAFF
J gene: TRBJ2-1; D gene: TRBD2; V gene: TRBV5-1; clone size: -; CDR3 DNA: TGCGCCAGCAGCTTGGGACTAGCGGGAGGCGAGGAGCAGTTCTTC; CDR3 protein: CASSLGLAGGEEQFF
J gene: TRBJ2-7; D gene: -; V gene: TRBV11-2; clone size: -; CDR3 DNA: TGTGCCAGCACCGCAGGGGGGAGCACCTACGAGCAGTACTTC; CDR3 protein: CASTAGGSTYEQYF
J gene: TRBJ1-1; D gene: -; V gene: TRBV5-6; clone size: -; CDR3 DNA: TGTGCCAGCGAGGGTGGGGGCAGGAACACTGAAGCTTTCTTT; CDR3 protein: CASEGGGRNTEAFF
J gene: TRBJ2-3; D gene: TRBD2; V gene: TRBV18; clone size: -; CDR3 DNA: TGTGCCAGCTCATTCTGGACTAGTATGGCAGATACGCAGTATTTT; CDR3 protein: CASSFWTSMADTQYF
J gene: TRBJ1-5; D gene: -; V gene: TRBV21-1; clone size: -; CDR3 DNA: TGTGCCAGCAGGACCACCGGGGGATTTACCAATCAGCCCCAGCATTTT; CDR3 protein: CASRTTGGFTNQPQHF
J gene: TRBJ2-3; D gene: TRBD2; V gene: TRBV9; clone size: few; CDR3 DNA: TGTGCCAGCAGCTCCCTAGCGGGGGAACTCACAGATACGCAGTATTTT; CDR3 protein: CASSSLAGELTDTQYF
J gene: TRBJ2-5; D gene: TRBD1; V gene: TRBV18; clone size: -; CDR3 DNA: TGTGCCAGCTCACCGACAGGGCCGGAGACCCAGTACTTC; CDR3 protein: CASSPTGPETQYF
J gene: TRBJ1-2; D gene: -; V gene: TRBV2; clone size: -; CDR3 DNA: TGTGCCAGCAGCCGAGACTTAACAGGGAGTTTAGGCTACACCTTC; CDR3 protein: CASSRDLTGSLGYTF
J gene: TRBJ2-5; D gene: -; V gene: TRBV5-6; clone size: -; CDR3 DNA: TGTGCCAGCAGTTCCACACAGGGTACCCAGTACTTC; CDR3 protein: CASSSTQGTQYF
J gene: TRBJ2-3; D gene: -; V gene: TRBV5-1; clone size: -; CDR3 DNA: TGCGCCAGCAGCTTCCTAACAGGTGGTGTCACAGATACGCAGTATTTT; CDR3 protein: CASSFLTGGVTDTQYF
J gene: TRBJ2-3; D gene: TRBD2; V gene: TRBV9; clone size: -; CDR3 DNA: TGTGCCAGCAGCGATCCTAGCGGGAAGGGGACAGATACGCAGTATTTT; CDR3 protein: CASSDPSGKGTDTQYF
J gene: TRBJ1-3; D gene: -; V gene: TRBV11-2; clone size: once; CDR3 DNA: TGTGCCAGCAGGCGGACAGAGAGCTCTGGAAACACCATATATTTT; CDR3 protein: CASRRTESSGNTIYF
J gene: TRBJ2-3; D gene: -; V gene: TRBV5-4; clone size: -; CDR3 DNA: TGTGCCAGCAGCTTGGGCCCCCCTGGAGGGACGTCGCTAGATACGCAGTATTTT; CDR3 protein: CASSLGPPGGTSLDTQYF
J gene: TRBJ2-1; D gene: -; V gene: TRBV9; clone size: few; CDR3 DNA: TGTGCCAGCAGCGTAGCCGCCGGGGATTACAATGAGCAGTTCTTC; CDR3 protein: CASSVAAGDYNEQFF
J gene: TRBJ2-7; D gene: -; V gene: TRBV5-5; clone size: -; CDR3 DNA: TGTGCCAGCAGCTTGGAAACAGCCTCGAGAAGAAACGAGCAGTACTTC; CDR3 protein: CASSLETASRRNEQYF
J gene: TRBJ2-7; D gene: -; V gene: TRBV18; clone size: -; CDR3 DNA: TGTGCCAGCTCGCACGGCTACGAGCAGTACTTC; CDR3 protein: CASSHGYEQYF
J gene: TRBJ1-1; D gene: -; V gene: TRBV28; clone size: -; CDR3 DNA: TGTGCCAGCAGTACACACGCGGGGAACACTGAAGCTTTCTTT; CDR3 protein: CASSTHAGNTEAFF
J gene: TRBJ2-7; D gene: TRBD1; V gene: TRBV29-1; clone size: -; CDR3 DNA: TGCAGCGCTGTGACAGGGTTAAGCTCCTACGAGCAGTACTTC; CDR3 protein: CSAVTGLSSYEQYF
J gene: TRBJ1-3; D gene: -; V gene: TRBV28; clone size: once; CDR3 DNA: TGTGCCAGCAGTCTCCCGCCAGGGTCTTCAAACACCATATATTTT; CDR3 protein: CASSLPPGSSNTIYF
J gene: TRBJ1-5; D gene: -; V gene: TRBV19; clone size: -; CDR3 DNA: TGTGCCAGTAGCGGAGAAAGGTATCAGCCCCAGCATTTT; CDR3 protein: CASSGERYQPQHF
J gene: TRBJ2-1; D gene: TRBD1; V gene: TRBV5-1; clone size: -; CDR3 DNA: TGCGCCAGCAGCTTCAGGGGGTCGTACAATGAGCAGTTCTTC; CDR3 protein: CASSFRGSYNEQFF
J gene: TRBJ2-2; D gene: -; V gene: TRBV9; clone size: few; CDR3 DNA: TGTGCCAGCAGCGTACAGGGGACGACCGGGGAGCTGTTTTTT; CDR3 protein: CASSVQGTTGELFF
J gene: TRBJ2-7; D gene: -; V gene: TRBV5-4; clone size: -; CDR3 DNA: TGTGCCAGCGGGGCCGGAACCTACGAGCAGTACTTC; CDR3 protein: CASGAGTYEQYF
J gene: TRBJ1-4; D gene: TRBD1; V gene: TRBV18; clone size: -; CDR3 DNA: TGTGCCAGCTCACCAGAGGACAGGGCCAATGAAAAACTGTTTTTT; CDR3 protein: CASSPEDRANEKLFF
J gene: TRBJ2-5; D gene: TRBD2; V gene: TRBV30; clone size: -; CDR3 DNA: TGTGCCTGGAGTAGCGGGAGTAGAGAGACCCAGTACTTC; CDR3 protein: CAWSSGSRETQYF
J gene: TRBJ2-7; D gene: -; V gene: TRBV5-4; clone size: -; CDR3 DNA: TGTGCCAGCAGCTTGGGAGGGTACGGTGAGCAGTACTTC; CDR3 protein: CASSLGGYGEQYF
J gene: TRBJ2-1; D gene: -; V gene: TRBV27; clone size: once; CDR3 DNA: TGTGCCAGCAGTCCGGGGACATCGCGAGTCAATGAGCAGTTCTTC; CDR3 protein: CASSPGTSRVNEQFF
J gene: TRBJ2-7; D gene: TRBD1; V gene: TRBV11-2; clone size: -; CDR3 DNA: TGTGCCAGCAGCCTGGGGGACAGTGGTACCTACGAGCAGTACTTC; CDR3 protein: CASSLGDSGTYEQYF
J gene: TRBJ2-5; D gene: TRBD1; V gene: TRBV28; clone size: -; CDR3 DNA: TGTGCCAGCATTGTACCCAGGGGGCAGACAGAGACCCAGTACTTC; CDR3 protein: CASIVPRGQTETQYF
J gene: TRBJ2-3; D gene: TRBD2; V gene: TRBV6-1; clone size: -; CDR3 DNA: TGTGCCAGCACGCGGCGCGGGAGGGCTGAAGATACGCAGTATTTT; CDR3 protein: CASTRRGRAEDTQYF
J gene: TRBJ2-2; D gene: TRBD2; V gene: TRBV9; clone size: -; CDR3 DNA: TGTGCCAGCAGCGAGACTAGCGGGAGGGCCGCCGGGGAGCTGTTTTTT; CDR3 protein: CASSETSGRAAGELFF
J gene: TRBJ2-7; D gene: TRBD1; V gene: TRBV9; clone size: -; CDR3 DNA: TGTGCCAGCAGCGTAGAAGACAGGGGAGGCCAGTACTTC; CDR3 protein: CASSVEDRGGQYF
J gene: TRBJ2-3; D gene: TRBD1; V gene: TRBV6-6; clone size: -; CDR3 DNA: TGTGCCAGCAGCCGACAGGGGACAGATACGCAGTATTTT; CDR3 protein: CASSRQGTDTQYF
J gene: TRBJ2-7; D gene: -; V gene: TRBV6-1; clone size: once; CDR3 DNA: TGTGCCAGCAGTGAAGGGGGGGGCAGGGTGGAGGACGAGCAGTACTTC; CDR3 protein: CASSEGGGRVEDEQYF